Listed below are T cell receptor beta chains from one sample, sequenced in a study of shared clonotypes between healthy human individuals. Sequencing used immunoSEQ multiplex PCR; TCRdb keeps in-frame clones, though not all of them. This table holds about 1.9 million clones, just under 95% found once. Source material: naive CD8+ T cells from PBMCs. The receptors were gathered from a man aged 18 to 30 in good health. Some clones in this sample may be carry-over from other donors' samples. Both conserved end residues are part of each CDR3. A D gene is named only where the DNA matches it firmly. Rows give clone size only sometimes, using once, few, many, or a class for an expanded clone.

-	TRBV4-1	TRBJ2-7	-	CASSQTSISSYEQYF	TGCGCCAGCAGCCAGACTAGTATCAGCTCCTACGAGCAGTACTTC
-	TRBV28	TRBJ2-7	-	CASSFSMGYYEQYF	TGTGCCAGCAGTTTCTCAATGGGCTACTACGAGCAGTACTTC
TRBD2	TRBV29-1	TRBJ2-1	-	CSESSGSYNEQFF	TGCAGCGAGTCTAGCGGGTCCTACAATGAGCAGTTCTTC
-	TRBV7-2	TRBJ1-2	once	CASSFTLNAGFGYTF	TGTGCCAGCAGCTTCACTCTTAATGCAGGGTTTGGCTACACCTTC
-	TRBV6-1	TRBJ2-7	-	CASSELTGQWGYEQYF	TGTGCCAGCAGTGAATTGACGGGCCAATGGGGGTACGAGCAGTACTTC
-	TRBV7-3	TRBJ2-5	-	CASSAGPQGETQYF	TGTGCCAGCAGCGCGGGCCCTCAAGGGGAGACCCAGTACTTC
-	TRBV15	TRBJ1-4	-	CATSRDLAGANEKLFF	TGTGCCACCAGCAGAGATCTGGCGGGAGCTAATGAAAAACTGTTTTTT
TRBD2	TRBV19	TRBJ2-1	-	CASSPSLAGGYSEQFF	TGTGCCAGTTCCCCATCGCTAGCGGGAGGATATAGTGAGCAGTTCTTC
-	TRBV7-6	TRBJ2-1	-	CASSPGGDNPPGQFF	TGTGCCAGCAGCCCTGGAGGAGACAACCCACCGGGGCAGTTCTTC
-	TRBV5-4	TRBJ2-5	-	CASSLGAAKETQYF	TGTGCCAGCAGCTTAGGTGCGGCCAAAGAGACCCAGTACTTC
-	TRBV27	TRBJ2-7	-	CASTWGYEQYF	TGTGCCAGCACCTGGGGCTACGAGCAGTACTTC
TRBD2	TRBV6-5	TRBJ2-1	once	CATGLAGYNEQFF	TGTGCCACGGGACTAGCGGGATACAATGAGCAGTTCTTC
-	TRBV7-8	TRBJ2-5	-	CASSLGGTEETQYF	TGTGCCAGCAGCTTAGGCGGGACAGAAGAGACCCAGTACTTC
-	TRBV6-5	TRBJ1-1	few	CASGFQVFTEAFF	TGTGCCAGCGGATTTCAAGTTTTCACTGAAGCTTTCTTT
TRBD1	TRBV7-9	TRBJ2-7	-	CASRSGQGYEQYF	TGTGCCAGCAGGTCGGGACAGGGCTACGAGCAGTACTTC
TRBD2	TRBV5-3	TRBJ2-5	-	CARSTEGLASETQYF	TGTGCCAGAAGCACTGAAGGACTAGCGTCAGAGACCCAGTACTTC
TRBD2	TRBV28	TRBJ2-1	-	CASSFGLAGYGYNEQFF	TGTGCCAGCAGTTTTGGGCTAGCGGGATATGGGTACAATGAGCAGTTCTTC
-	TRBV7-9	TRBJ2-5	-	CASSLAGFETQYF	TGTGCCAGCAGCTTGGCGGGGTTTGAGACCCAGTACTTC
TRBD1	TRBV19	TRBJ1-1	-	CASSGWTGGTEAFF	TGTGCCAGTAGCGGTTGGACAGGGGGGACTGAAGCTTTCTTT
-	TRBV2	TRBJ1-1	-	CASSDWAMNTEAFF	TGTGCCAGCAGTGATTGGGCGATGAACACTGAAGCTTTCTTT
TRBD2	TRBV5-4	TRBJ2-1	-	CASRLLAGVNNEQFF	TGTGCCAGCAGACTACTAGCGGGAGTCAACAATGAGCAGTTCTTC
-	TRBV2	TRBJ2-7	-	CASSGWQESSYEQYF	TGTGCCAGCAGTGGGTGGCAGGAGAGCTCCTACGAGCAGTACTTC
-	TRBV4-2	TRBJ2-3	-	CASSQEVGSGVHADTQYF	TGTGCCAGCAGCCAAGAGGTTGGTAGCGGAGTCCATGCAGATACGCAGTATTTT
-	TRBV28	TRBJ1-3	few	CASSLYKGPTSTIYF	TGTGCCAGCAGTTTATATAAGGGGCCCACAAGCACCATATATTTT
TRBD1	TRBV18	TRBJ2-5	-	CASSPYKTGVQETQYF	TGTGCCAGCTCACCGTATAAGACAGGGGTCCAAGAGACCCAGTACTTC
-	TRBV29-1	TRBJ2-7	-	CSVPGTYAYEQYF	TGCAGCGTTCCCGGGACTTATGCCTACGAGCAGTACTTC
-	TRBV29-1	TRBJ2-3	-	CSVGLAVTTTDTQYF	TGCAGCGTTGGGTTGGCGGTTACAACCACAGATACGCAGTATTTT
-	TRBV7-9	TRBJ2-2	-	CASSHLVRANTGELFF	TGTGCCAGCAGCCATTTGGTGAGGGCGAACACCGGGGAGCTGTTTTTT
TRBD2	TRBV27	TRBJ2-7	-	CASSRGGPYEQYF	TGTGCCAGCAGCCGGGGGGGCCCCTACGAGCAGTACTTC
-	TRBV9	TRBJ2-2	-	CASSVVPAGELFF	TGTGCCAGCAGCGTAGTTCCAGCCGGGGAGCTGTTTTTT
TRBD1	TRBV4-2	TRBJ2-7	-	CASSPRDRVYEQYF	TGTGCCAGCAGCCCACGGGACAGGGTCTACGAGCAGTACTTC
-	TRBV27	TRBJ1-2	-	CASSLWAGEGYTF	TGTGCCAGCAGTTTATGGGCAGGGGAAGGCTACACCTTC
-	TRBV18	TRBJ2-7	-	CASSPPDSYEQYF	TGTGCCAGCTCACCTCCAGACTCCTACGAGCAGTACTTC
-	TRBV2	TRBJ2-7	-	CASRYFTYEQYF	TGTGCCAGCAGGTACTTTACCTACGAGCAGTACTTC
-	TRBV9	TRBJ2-4	-	CASSPEGGHIQYF	TGTGCCAGCAGTCCAGAGGGGGGGCACATTCAGTACTTC
TRBD2	TRBV14	TRBJ2-1	few	CASSQETSGRWYNEQFF	TGTGCCAGCAGCCAGGAAACTAGCGGGAGATGGTACAATGAGCAGTTCTTC
TRBD1	TRBV6-5	TRBJ2-7	-	CASSLLTGGYEQYF	TGTGCCAGCAGTCTTCTGACAGGGGGTTACGAGCAGTACTTC
TRBD2	TRBV28	TRBJ2-1	-	CASSLLTSDNEQFF	TGTGCCAGCAGTTTATTAACTAGCGACAATGAGCAGTTCTTC
TRBD2	TRBV9	TRBJ2-3	-	CASSVGLAGVSDTQYF	TGTGCCAGCAGCGTAGGACTAGCGGGAGTGTCAGATACGCAGTATTTT
-	TRBV15	TRBJ1-5	few	CATSPHFNQPQHF	TGTGCCACCAGTCCACATTTTAATCAGCCCCAGCATTTT
TRBD2	TRBV9	TRBJ2-2	-	CASSVVKAGNTGELFF	TGTGCCAGCAGCGTAGTTAAAGCGGGAAACACCGGGGAGCTGTTTTTT
TRBD1	TRBV4-1	TRBJ2-4	once	CASSQEQGALNIQYF	TGCGCCAGCAGCCAAGAACAGGGGGCCCTAAACATTCAGTACTTC
TRBD2	TRBV27	TRBJ2-1	-	CASSPLAGEFDEQFF	TGTGCCAGCAGTCCCCTAGCGGGAGAGTTCGATGAGCAGTTCTTC
-	TRBV9	TRBJ2-2	once	CASSVPTSGASNTGELFF	TGTGCCAGCAGCGTCCCGACTAGTGGGGCCTCGAACACCGGGGAGCTGTTTTTT
-	TRBV10-1	TRBJ2-3	-	CASSELGNEASTDTQYF	TGCGCCAGCAGTGAGTTGGGGAACGAGGCCAGCACAGATACGCAGTATTTT